This TCR beta chain was identified during a study of OX40 agonist ivuxolimab in advanced cancers. Study-wide findings and caveats: Expanded peripheral T-cell antigen specificity went undetermined. Some patients who did not respond also had low normalized T-cell clonal expansion. CD8+ T cells (on average) carried more expanded clones than CD4+ T cells.

TCRdb's table, derived via immunoSEQ multiplex PCR, lists solely in-frame clones and lacks some. The table has more than 60,000 clones, approximately 84% seen once. In the case of this clone: Its antigen is still unknown.

This material consisted of CD4+ or CD8+ T cells sorted from blood, taken in a trial of the OX40 agonist ivuxolimab. The origin of this receptor is an adult with an advanced solid tumor such as melanoma, head and neck, liver or kidney cancer.

The CDR3 sequence: CASIQGGSNQPQHF. The CDR3 coding sequence is TGTGCCAGCATCCAAGGGGGTAGCAATCAGCCCCAGCATTTT. The gene calls are TRBV28 and TRBJ1-5; perhaps TRBD1 as D (6 bases). The CDR3 contains 14 residues. Germline CDR1 and CDR2: MDHEN and SYDVKM. V lost 7 bases and J lost 0, with 10 bases in between.